This is a list of T cell receptor beta chains from one sample in a study of beta chain features in type 1 diabetes. Generated by immunoSEQ multiplex PCR, the TCRdb table keeps only in-frame clones and is missing some. The table has around 330,000 clones, around 10% seen once. The specimen was naive CD4+ T cells from blood. The receptors were gathered from a woman in her 30s in good health. Both conserved end residues are part of each CDR3. The D gene is left open where the match is weak. Expanded clones are given a class, and other clones once, few, many or no size at all.

d_call: -
clone_size: -
v_call: TRBV7-2
j_call: TRBJ2-7
cdr3_length: 12
cdr3_nt: TGTGCCAGCAGCTATAGATCCTACGAGCAGTACTTC
cdr3_aa: CASSYRSYEQYF

d_call: TRBD2
clone_size: -
v_call: TRBV6-6
j_call: TRBJ2-7
cdr3_length: 16
cdr3_nt: TGTGCCAGCAGTTACACCGGGGGGGCGGCTAACTACGAGCAGTACTTC
cdr3_aa: CASSYTGGAANYEQYF

d_call: TRBD2
clone_size: -
v_call: TRBV5-1
j_call: TRBJ2-7
cdr3_length: 14
cdr3_nt: TGCGCCAGCAGCTTTAGCGGGAACCGCTACGAGCAGTACTTC
cdr3_aa: CASSFSGNRYEQYF

d_call: TRBD2
clone_size: -
v_call: TRBV9
j_call: TRBJ2-5
cdr3_length: 14
cdr3_nt: TGTGCCAGCAGCGCTAGCGGGTTCCAAGAGACCCAGTACTTC
cdr3_aa: CASSASGFQETQYF

d_call: -
clone_size: few
v_call: TRBV6-6
j_call: TRBJ2-7
cdr3_length: 15
cdr3_nt: TGTGCCAGCAGTTACGTTACGGCAGGGGACTACGAGCAGTACTTC
cdr3_aa: CASSYVTAGDYEQYF

d_call: -
clone_size: few
v_call: TRBV11-2
j_call: TRBJ2-2
cdr3_length: 15
cdr3_nt: TGTGCCAGCAGCTTCGGGGGAGCGGCCACCGGGGAGCTGTTTTTT
cdr3_aa: CASSFGGAATGELFF

d_call: -
clone_size: -
v_call: TRBV1
j_call: TRBJ2-1
cdr3_length: 17
cdr3_nt: TGCACCAGCCCGCGACTAGCGCTGACGGTAACCTACAATGAGCAGTTCTTC
cdr3_aa: CTSPRLALTVTYNEQFF

d_call: -
clone_size: -
v_call: TRBV9
j_call: TRBJ2-5
cdr3_length: 14
cdr3_nt: TGTGCCAGCAGCAAGCGACAGGTCAAGGAGACCCAGTACTTC
cdr3_aa: CASSKRQVKETQYF

d_call: -
clone_size: -
v_call: TRBV28
j_call: TRBJ2-4
cdr3_length: 13
cdr3_nt: TGTGCCAGCAGTGAACAGCCTAAAAACATTCAGTACTTC
cdr3_aa: CASSEQPKNIQYF

d_call: TRBD2
clone_size: few
v_call: TRBV29-1
j_call: TRBJ2-7
cdr3_length: 12
cdr3_nt: TGCAGCGTGGGTATAACTAGCGTCGAGCAGTACTTC
cdr3_aa: CSVGITSVEQYF

d_call: TRBD1
clone_size: few
v_call: TRBV9
j_call: TRBJ1-5
cdr3_length: 14
cdr3_nt: TGTGCCAGCAGCGAGACAGGGGCCAATCAGCCCCAGCATTTT
cdr3_aa: CASSETGANQPQHF

d_call: TRBD1
clone_size: few
v_call: TRBV6-5
j_call: TRBJ2-7
cdr3_length: 14
cdr3_nt: TGTGCCAGCAGGCCCGGGACAGCTCCTTACGAGCAGTACTTC
cdr3_aa: CASRPGTAPYEQYF

d_call: -
clone_size: -
v_call: TRBV19
j_call: TRBJ2-7
cdr3_length: 11
cdr3_nt: TGTGCCAGTAGTACCTCAGGGTACAAGTACTTC
cdr3_aa: CASSTSGYKYF

d_call: -
clone_size: few
v_call: TRBV30
j_call: TRBJ1-4
cdr3_length: 13
cdr3_nt: TGTGCCTGGAGTGGCCAGGGTTCCGAAAAACTGTTTTTT
cdr3_aa: CAWSGQGSEKLFF

d_call: -
clone_size: -
v_call: TRBV30
j_call: TRBJ1-2
cdr3_length: 14
cdr3_nt: TGTGCCTGGAGTCAAAAGACAGCAAACTATGGCTACACCTTC
cdr3_aa: CAWSQKTANYGYTF

d_call: TRBD1
clone_size: -
v_call: TRBV9
j_call: TRBJ2-1
cdr3_length: 14
cdr3_nt: TGTGCCAGCAGTAGGGAGATAGGGGGCATTGAGCAGTTCTTC
cdr3_aa: CASSREIGGIEQFF

d_call: TRBD1
clone_size: -
v_call: TRBV18
j_call: TRBJ1-4
cdr3_length: 16
cdr3_nt: TGTGCCAGCTCACCGCGACAGGGGGTAACTAATGAAAAACTGTTTTTT
cdr3_aa: CASSPRQGVTNEKLFF

d_call: TRBD1
clone_size: few
v_call: TRBV2
j_call: TRBJ1-1
cdr3_length: 15
cdr3_nt: TGTGCCAGCAGTGGGCCCGGGACAGGGGGCACTGAAGCTTTCTTT
cdr3_aa: CASSGPGTGGTEAFF

d_call: -
clone_size: -
v_call: TRBV7-3
j_call: TRBJ2-2
cdr3_length: 18
cdr3_nt: TGTGCCAGCAGCTTAGCCGGGACAACTCTAGCGAACACCGGGGAGCTGTTTTTT
cdr3_aa: CASSLAGTTLANTGELFF

d_call: -
clone_size: few
v_call: TRBV18
j_call: TRBJ2-5
cdr3_length: 13
cdr3_nt: TGTGCCAGCTCACTACTTCTATTGGAGACCCAGTACTTC
cdr3_aa: CASSLLLLETQYF

d_call: TRBD2
clone_size: few
v_call: TRBV9
j_call: TRBJ2-1
cdr3_length: 14
cdr3_nt: TGTGCCAGCAGCTTCACCGGGACTAGCCATGAGCAGTTCTTC
cdr3_aa: CASSFTGTSHEQFF

d_call: TRBD1
clone_size: few
v_call: TRBV28
j_call: TRBJ1-2
cdr3_length: 14
cdr3_nt: TGTGCCAGCAGTCCTGGGACAGGCGACTATGGCTACACCTTC
cdr3_aa: CASSPGTGDYGYTF

d_call: -
clone_size: few
v_call: TRBV9
j_call: TRBJ1-5
cdr3_length: 13
cdr3_nt: TGTGCCAGCAGTCGGGAACTTTATCAGCCCCAGCATTTT
cdr3_aa: CASSRELYQPQHF

d_call: TRBD2
clone_size: few
v_call: TRBV9
j_call: TRBJ2-1
cdr3_length: 16
cdr3_nt: TGTGCCAGCAGCGCGATAGGGCGGGAGGTCTACAATGAGCAGTTCTTC
cdr3_aa: CASSAIGREVYNEQFF

d_call: -
clone_size: few
v_call: TRBV6-5
j_call: TRBJ1-5
cdr3_length: 14
cdr3_nt: TGTGCCAGCAGTTACTCGAGTACGGATCAGCCCCAGCATTTT
cdr3_aa: CASSYSSTDQPQHF

d_call: -
clone_size: -
v_call: TRBV6-5
j_call: TRBJ2-6
cdr3_length: 15
cdr3_nt: TGTGCCAGCAGTTACGCCCAGTCTGGGGCCAACGTCCTGACTTTC
cdr3_aa: CASSYAQSGANVLTF

d_call: TRBD1
clone_size: few
v_call: TRBV25-1
j_call: TRBJ2-1
cdr3_length: 16
cdr3_nt: TGTGCCAGCAGGGCGGAGACAGGGGGCTGGTACAATGAGCAGTTCTTC
cdr3_aa: CASRAETGGWYNEQFF

d_call: -
clone_size: few
v_call: TRBV9
j_call: TRBJ2-1
cdr3_length: 14
cdr3_nt: TGTGCCAGCAGCGAGAGGGTCCCTTACAATGAGCAGTTCTTC
cdr3_aa: CASSERVPYNEQFF

d_call: TRBD1
clone_size: -
v_call: TRBV15
j_call: TRBJ1-5
cdr3_length: 16
cdr3_nt: TGTGCCACCAGCAGAGAGTCCATCAGGGGGCATCAGCCCCAGCATTTT
cdr3_aa: CATSRESIRGHQPQHF

d_call: -
clone_size: -
v_call: TRBV18
j_call: TRBJ1-5
cdr3_length: 14
cdr3_nt: TGTGCCAGCTCACCATCGGACAGTCATCAGCCCCAGCATTTT
cdr3_aa: CASSPSDSHQPQHF

d_call: -
clone_size: few
v_call: TRBV5-6
j_call: TRBJ1-1
cdr3_length: 11
cdr3_nt: TGTGCCAGCAGCCTGAGCACTGAAGCTTTCTTT
cdr3_aa: CASSLSTEAFF

d_call: -
clone_size: few
v_call: TRBV4-3
j_call: TRBJ1-5
cdr3_length: 13
cdr3_nt: TGCGCCAGCAGCCAAGACCAGAATCAGCCCCAGCATTTT
cdr3_aa: CASSQDQNQPQHF

d_call: TRBD2
clone_size: -
v_call: TRBV7-9
j_call: TRBJ2-1
cdr3_length: 14
cdr3_nt: TGTGCCAGCAGCTTTGGGACTACTATGAATGAGCAGTTCTTC
cdr3_aa: CASSFGTTMNEQFF